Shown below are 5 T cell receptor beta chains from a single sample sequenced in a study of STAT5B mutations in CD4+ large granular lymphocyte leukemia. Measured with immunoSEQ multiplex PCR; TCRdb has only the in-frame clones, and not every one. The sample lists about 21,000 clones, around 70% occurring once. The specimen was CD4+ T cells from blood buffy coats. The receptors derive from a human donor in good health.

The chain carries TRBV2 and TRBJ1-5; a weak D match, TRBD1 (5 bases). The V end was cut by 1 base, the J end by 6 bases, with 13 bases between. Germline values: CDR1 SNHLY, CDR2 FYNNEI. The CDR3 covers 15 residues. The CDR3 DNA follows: TGTGCCAGCAGTGAAGGGAAGGGACCGGGTCAGCCCCAGCATTTT. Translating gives CASSEGKGPGQPQHF.

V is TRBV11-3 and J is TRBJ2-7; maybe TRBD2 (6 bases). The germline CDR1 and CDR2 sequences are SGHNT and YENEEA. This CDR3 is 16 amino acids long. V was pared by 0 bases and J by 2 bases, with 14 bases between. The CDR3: CASSLEVGSGPYEQYF. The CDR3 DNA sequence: TGTGCCAGCAGCTTAGAGGTGGGTAGCGGACCCTACGAGCAGTACTTC.

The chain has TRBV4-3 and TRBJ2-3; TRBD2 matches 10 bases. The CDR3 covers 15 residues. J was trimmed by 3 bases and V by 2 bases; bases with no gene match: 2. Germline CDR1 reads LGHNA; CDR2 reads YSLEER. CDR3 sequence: CASSQLAGETDTQYF. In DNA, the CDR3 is TGCGCCAGCAGCCAACTAGCGGGAGAGACAGATACGCAGTATTTT.

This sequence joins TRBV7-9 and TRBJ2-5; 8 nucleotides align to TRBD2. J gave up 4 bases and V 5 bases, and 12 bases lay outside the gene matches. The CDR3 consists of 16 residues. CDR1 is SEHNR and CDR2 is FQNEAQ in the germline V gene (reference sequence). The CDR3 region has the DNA TGTGCCAGCAGCCAGGGGTTCAGAGCGGGAGCAGAGACCCAGTACTTC. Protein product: CASSQGFRAGAETQYF.

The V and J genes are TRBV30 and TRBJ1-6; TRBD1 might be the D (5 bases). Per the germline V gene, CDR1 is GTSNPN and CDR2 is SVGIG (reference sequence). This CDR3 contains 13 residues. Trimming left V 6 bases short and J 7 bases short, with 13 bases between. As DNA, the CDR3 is TGTGCCTGCCAACTGGGGGGAAATTCACCCCTCCACTTT. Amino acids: CACQLGGNSPLHF.